This T cell receptor beta chain was retrieved from a study of neoadjuvant anti-PD-1 for oral cavity cancer. Turning to the study itself: Patients without progression received a fourth nivolumab dose around day 43, then surgical resection on days 50-56.

Patients had HPV-negative, locally advanced oral cavity squamous cell carcinoma. This clone occurred once. Data came from immunoSEQ multiplex PCR; TCRdb stores just in-frame clones and leaves some out. This table holds about 7,200 clones, less than 65% found once. The receptor comes from a person between 35 and 79 years old with oral cavity squamous cell carcinoma. Sequences were derived from tumor tissue, sampled before nivolumab (anti-PD-1) treatment.

In DNA form, the CDR3 reads TGTGCCAGCAGCCTCCGACCGACAGGGGGTACTGGAAACACCATATATTTT. Its translation: CASSLRPTGGTGNTIYF. The chain links TRBV11-2 to TRBJ1-3; 9 bases line up with TRBD1. V dropped 5 bases and J dropped 2; count of bases not matched to a gene: 10. From germline, CDR1 is SGHAT and CDR2 FQNNGV. This CDR3 spans 17 amino acids.